This T cell receptor beta chain emerged from a study of graft-versus-host responses after intestinal transplantation. This clone has just a few counts. Its antigen is as yet unknown. The junction departs from the called germline gene at one end, perhaps through a read error. Generated by immunoSEQ multiplex PCR, the TCRdb table keeps only in-frame clones and is missing some. Of 85,000 to 100,000 clones detected, under 90% appear once; the ten largest clones hold nearly 0.11%. CDR3 length: 15 amino acids. The V gene's germline CDR1 is SNHLY and CDR2 FYNNEI. The sequencing used unstimulated CD4+ T cells sorted from spleen or lymph node cells, collected before intestinal transplant. V is TRBV2 and J is TRBJ1-6; 8 nucleotides match TRBD1. This receptor was identified in a human donor who received an intestinal transplant. This CDR3 reads CASGDWTGSFSPLHF. The CDR3 bases are TGTGCCAGCGGTGATTGGACAGGGAGTTTCTCACCCCTCCACTTT.